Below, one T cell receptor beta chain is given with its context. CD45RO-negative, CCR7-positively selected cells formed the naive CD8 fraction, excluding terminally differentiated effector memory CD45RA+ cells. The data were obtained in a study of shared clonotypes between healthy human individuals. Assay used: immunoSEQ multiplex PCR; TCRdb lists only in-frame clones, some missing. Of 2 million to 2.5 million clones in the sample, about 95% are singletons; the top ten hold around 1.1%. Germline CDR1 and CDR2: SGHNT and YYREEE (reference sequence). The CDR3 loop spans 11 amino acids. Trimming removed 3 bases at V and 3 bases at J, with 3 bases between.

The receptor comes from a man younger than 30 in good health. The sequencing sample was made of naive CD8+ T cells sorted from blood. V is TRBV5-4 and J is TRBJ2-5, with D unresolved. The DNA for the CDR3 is TGTGCCAGCAGCTACGAAGAGACCCAGTACTTC. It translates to CASSYEETQYF. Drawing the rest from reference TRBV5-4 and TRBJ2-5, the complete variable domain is ETGVTQSPTHLIKTRGQQVTLRCSSQSGHNTVSWYQQALGQGPQFIFQYYREEENGRGNFPPRFSGLQFPNYSSELNVNALELDDSALYLCASSYEETQYFGPGTRLLVL.